This T cell receptor beta chain was captured in a study of blood T cells in healthy people across ages. The study's findings and limits: Long-lived donors had more naive CD4+ cells and higher diversity than aged donors.

Concerning this clonotype: The antigen remains undetermined.

V was pared by 5 bases and J by 8 bases, with 10 bases of the junction left unmatched. Germline V lookup: CDR1 MDHEN, CDR2 SYDVKM. This CDR3 has 15 residues. Collection of ten milliliters of peripheral blood was performed for each donor. A second about 6 to 12 cycle PCR used barcoded and J-beta primers. Every cDNA was tagged by a template-switch adaptor with 12 random nucleotides. TCRdb reanalysed the 5' RACE reads using MiXCR and keeps one entry per CDR3 protein. The sample holds 790,000 or so distinct CDR3 sequences, about half seen once. V gene TRBV28 combines with J gene TRBJ2-1; 9 positions match TRBD1. The sequencing input was blood. The receptor comes from an elderly man in good health. CDR3: CASSTRDRVWDEQFF. The CDR3, as DNA: TGTGCCAGCAGTACCCGGGACAGGGTGTGGGATGAGCAGTTCTTC.